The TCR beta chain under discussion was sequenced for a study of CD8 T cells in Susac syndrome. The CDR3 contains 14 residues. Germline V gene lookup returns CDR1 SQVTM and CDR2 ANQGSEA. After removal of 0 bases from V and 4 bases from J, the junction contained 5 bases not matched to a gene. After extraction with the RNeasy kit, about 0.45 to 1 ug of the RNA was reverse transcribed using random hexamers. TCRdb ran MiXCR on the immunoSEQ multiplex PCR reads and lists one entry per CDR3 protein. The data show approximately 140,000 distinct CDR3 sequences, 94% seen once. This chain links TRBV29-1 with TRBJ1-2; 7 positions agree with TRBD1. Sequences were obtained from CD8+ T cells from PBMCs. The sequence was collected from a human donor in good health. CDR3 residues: CSVEDRDSRYGYTF. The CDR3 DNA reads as TGCAGCGTTGAAGATCGGGACAGCCGCTATGGCTACACCTTC.